The 20 T cell receptor beta chains below all came from one sample that was sequenced in a study of shared clonotypes between healthy human individuals. Using immunoSEQ multiplex PCR, the repertoire was profiled, and TCRdb retains in-frame clones only, with some absent. The table shows some 790,000 clones, with roughly 72% occurring only once. Sequencing was done on a sample of memory CD4+ T cells sorted from blood. The subset was: CD45RA-negative fraction. The receptor set was obtained from a young woman in good health.

This clone appeared once. This chain connects TRBV19 to TRBJ2-7; 10 bases are a match to TRBD2. Germline-derived CDR1 and CDR2 are LNHDA and SQIVND (reference sequence). The CDR3 sequence is 14 residues long. Germline trimming cut 10 bases from V and 4 bases from J; bases unmatched to any gene: 10. The CDR3 region is CATRPASGSYEQYF. In DNA form, the CDR3 reads TGTGCCACCAGACCGGCTAGCGGGAGTTACGAGCAGTACTTC.

A note on this clone: Additional DNA sequences in this sample encode the identical CDR3. This sequence joins TRBV11-2 and TRBJ2-1, with D tentatively TRBD2 (5 bases). The germline V and J ends were trimmed by 5 bases and 0 bases, with 8 bases remaining between them. Germline CDR1 reads SGHAT; CDR2 reads FQNNGV. CDR3 size: 14 residues. The chain's CDR3 is CASSGRDSYNEQFF. The DNA for the CDR3 is TGTGCCAGCAGCGGACGGGACTCCTACAATGAGCAGTTCTTC.

V usage is TRBV19 and J usage is TRBJ2-2, with 9 bases fitting TRBD1. Trimming took 5 bases from V and 0 from J; bases not matched to a gene: 13. Looked up from germline, CDR1 is LNHDA and CDR2 is SQIVND (reference sequence). The CDR3 totals 19 residues. Here the CDR3 DNA reads TGTGCCAGTAGTCCCTACTCCGGGACAGGGAGACCGAACACCGGGGAGCTGTTTTTT. Protein sequence: CASSPYSGTGRPNTGELFF.

In DNA, the CDR3 is TGTGCCAGCAGTTACGGAAACGCAGGGTTTGGAAACACCATATATTTT. Translation: CASSYGNAGFGNTIYF. This rearrangement joins TRBV6-5 to TRBJ1-3, with TRBD1 as a possible D gene (5 bases). The germline V and J ends were trimmed by 2 bases and 3 bases, with 14 bases remaining between them. Per the germline V gene, CDR1 is MNHEY and CDR2 is SVGAGI. This CDR3 region has 16 residues.

There are many counts of this clone. The chain has TRBV28 and TRBJ2-5; TRBD1 matches 7 bases. There are 13 residues in the CDR3. The J segment lost 9 bases and the V segment lost 5 bases, leaving 9 bases of the junction unmatched. Germline V gives CDR1 MDHEN, CDR2 SYDVKM. The CDR3 is CASSPGHQGAQYF. CDR3 nucleotide sequence: TGTGCCAGCAGTCCGGGACACCAGGGGGCCCAGTACTTC. Full variable domain (missing parts from reference TRBV28 and TRBJ2-5): DVKVTQSSRYLVKRTGEKVFLECVQDMDHENMFWYRQDPGLGLRLIYFSYDVKMKEKGDIPEGYSVSREKKERFSLILESASTNQTSMYLCASSPGHQGAQYFGPGTRLLVL.

This chain uses TRBV11-2 with TRBJ1-6; D gene ambiguous. This CDR3 has 16 residues. V shed 0 bases and J shed 14 bases, with 20 bases lying between them. CDR1 and CDR2 from the germline V gene are SGHAT and FQNNGV. Here the CDR3 DNA reads TGTGCCAGCAGCTTAGATTACGTGGGCCACCGGGCGACCCTCCACTTT. Its translation: CASSLDYVGHRATLHF. The full variable domain, rest sourced from reference TRBV11-2 and TRBJ1-6, is EAGVAQSPRYKIIEKRQSVAFWCNPISGHATLYWYQQILGQGPKLLIQFQNNGVVDDSQLPKDRFSAERLKGVDSTLKIQPAKLEDSAVYLCASSLDYVGHRATLHFGNGTRLTVT.

The chain combines TRBV2 with TRBJ1-1, with 8 bases fitting TRBD1. J lost 13 bases, V lost 0 bases, and 7 bases had no gene match. The CDR3 covers 13 residues. Germline V gives CDR1 SNHLY, CDR2 FYNNEI. Written as DNA, the CDR3 is TGTGCCAGCAGTGAAGCCTCAGCACAGGGGGATTTCTTT. Translating it yields CASSEASAQGDFF.

The chain recombines TRBV4-2 with TRBJ1-2, with 10 nucleotides matching TRBD1. Germline trimming cut 0 bases from V and 5 bases from J; bases unmatched to any gene: 3. Germline CDR1 is LGHNA and CDR2 is YNFKEQ. This CDR3 contains 15 residues. In nucleotides, the CDR3 is TGTGCCAGCAGCCAAGATAGGACAGGGGGATATGGCTACACCTTC. Translating gives CASSQDRTGGYGYTF.

The chain combines TRBV29-1 with TRBJ2-6; 8 bases line up with TRBD1. The CDR3 spans 19 residues. The trim removed 5 bases at V and 0 bases at J, leaving 15 bases unmatched. The germline CDR1 and CDR2 sequences are SQVTM and ANQGSEA. CDR3: CSVNSGQGQLSSGANVLTF. The CDR3 region has the DNA TGCAGCGTTAATTCAGGACAGGGCCAGCTTAGCTCTGGGGCCAACGTCCTGACTTTC.

This clone was found once. This rearrangement joins TRBV11-2 to TRBJ2-7; 8 bases are shared with TRBD1. The J segment lost 4 bases and the V segment lost 7 bases, leaving 21 bases of the junction unmatched. The CDR3 is made up of 18 amino acids. CDR1 and CDR2 (germline): SGHAT, FQNNGV. CDR3 residues: CASTLNDPRTGSRYEQYF. CDR3 in DNA: TGTGCCAGCACCCTAAACGATCCGCGGACAGGGTCTAGGTACGAGCAGTACTTC.

The chain uses TRBV6-1 and TRBJ2-7; 8 positions agree with TRBD1. This CDR3 is built from 15 residues. Germline assignment: CDR1 MNHNS and CDR2 SASEGT. V gave up 6 bases and J gave up 5 bases; unmatched junction bases: 12. The CDR3 protein is CASRSLDRVKDEQYF. DNA for the CDR3: TGTGCCAGCAGATCACTGGACAGGGTGAAGGACGAGCAGTACTTC.

The J gene is TRBJ2-3, the V gene TRBV2; weak D call: TRBD1 (5 bases). The germline V gene encodes CDR1 SNHLY and CDR2 FYNNEI. The CDR3 has 14 residues. Trimming cost V 6 bases and J 2 bases, with 12 bases left between them. The CDR3 nucleotides read TGTGCCAGCAGCGCCGCCAGGGCCACAGATACGCAGTATTTT. Its translation: CASSAARATDTQYF.

The V call is TRBV29-1, the J call TRBJ1-2; unclear D gene. Trimming left V 3 bases short and J 4 bases short, with 18 bases between. The germline CDR1 and CDR2 sequences are SQVTM and ANQGSEA. CDR3 length equals 15 residues. CDR3 protein: CSVEGIGPRGYGYTF. The CDR3, as DNA: TGCAGCGTTGAGGGGATTGGGCCTAGAGGCTATGGCTACACCTTC.

The V gene is TRBV5-1, the J gene TRBJ1-6; D is unclear. Deletions cut 0 bases from V and 0 bases from J, with 7 bases between. The germline CDR1 and CDR2 sequences are SGHRS and YFSETQ. The CDR3 is 16 residues long. The CDR3 sequence: CASSLASSSYNSPLHF. The CDR3 nucleotides are TGCGCCAGCAGCTTGGCCTCCAGCTCCTATAATTCACCCCTCCACTTT. The entire variable domain, with the rest obtained from reference TRBV5-1 and TRBJ1-6, is as follows: KAGVTQTPRYLIKTRGQQVTLSCSPISGHRSVSWYQQTPGQGLQFLFEYFSETQRNKGNFPGRFSGRQFSNSRSEMNVSTLELGDSALYLCASSLASSSYNSPLHFGNGTRLTVT.

The V and J genes are TRBV11-3 and TRBJ2-3; possible D gene TRBD2, 5 bases. Germline V lookup: CDR1 SGHNT, CDR2 YENEEA. The CDR3 is 14 amino acids. Deletions cut 5 bases from V and 2 bases from J, with 11 bases between. The CDR3 DNA reads TGTGCCAGCAGCCCAGGACTTAACACAGATACGCAGTATTTT. This gives the protein CASSPGLNTDTQYF. Supplemented by reference TRBV11-3 and TRBJ2-3, the full variable domain reads EAGVVQSPRYKIIEKKQPVAFWCNPISGHNTLYWYLQNLGQGPELLIRYENEEAVDDSQLPKDRFSAERLKGVDSTLKIQPAELGDSAVYLCASSPGLNTDTQYFGPGTRLTVL.

In its sample, this clone was seen once. The chain has TRBV14 and TRBJ2-1; D is possibly TRBD1 or TRBD2 (5 bases each). Trimming cost V 1 base and J 5 bases, with 12 bases left between them. Germline CDR1 and CDR2: SGHDN and FVKESK. The CDR3 extends over 15 amino acids. The CDR3 reads CASSQAGTGHNEQFF. For the CDR3, the DNA is TGTGCCAGCAGCCAAGCGGGGACGGGACACAATGAGCAGTTCTTC. The whole variable domain, remainder taken from reference TRBV14 and TRBJ2-1, is EAGVTQFPSHSVIEKGQTVTLRCDPISGHDNLYWYRRVMGKEIKFLLHFVKESKQDESGMPNNRFLAERTGGTYSTLKVQPAELEDSGVYFCASSQAGTGHNEQFFGPGTRLTVL.

The V and J genes are TRBV20-1 and TRBJ2-7; the D is unclear. This CDR3 spans 10 amino acids. CDR1 and CDR2 from the germline V gene are DFQATT and SNEGSKA (reference sequence). V gave up 3 bases and J gave up 6 bases, with 6 bases separating them. DNA of the CDR3: TGCAGTGCTAGGAGTTTCGAGCAGTACTTC. This codes for CSARSFEQYF.

The rearrangement uses TRBV5-1 and TRBJ1-2; 9 nucleotides agree with TRBD1. The germline V gene encodes CDR1 SGHRS and CDR2 YFSETQ. After removal of 0 bases from V and 7 bases from J, the junction contained 4 bases not matched to a gene. The CDR3 covers 14 residues. CDR3 amino acids: CASSLVGQGSGYTF. In DNA, the CDR3 is TGCGCCAGCAGCTTGGTCGGACAGGGGAGTGGCTACACCTTC.

This clone showed up just a few times. This rearrangement joins TRBV4-2 to TRBJ2-7; no firm D call. Deletions cut 1 base from V and 2 bases from J, with 9 bases between. CDR1 and CDR2 (germline): LGHNA, YNFKEQ. This CDR3 has 14 amino acids. The CDR3 region has the DNA TGTGCCAGCAGCCAAGCCCTGGGGACCTACGAGCAGTACTTC. Amino acid sequence: CASSQALGTYEQYF.

Only a few counts were recorded for this clone. The genes are TRBV5-1 and TRBJ2-3, with 7 bases fitting TRBD2. This CDR3 has 14 residues. With V trimmed by 2 bases and J by 4 bases, 4 bases remained unmatched. Germline CDR1 and CDR2: SGHRS and YFSETQ. This CDR3 reads CASSFSSGADTQYF. The CDR3 DNA sequence: TGCGCCAGCAGCTTTTCTAGCGGCGCAGATACGCAGTATTTT. Full variable domain (outside the CDR3, taken from reference TRBV5-1 and TRBJ2-3): KAGVTQTPRYLIKTRGQQVTLSCSPISGHRSVSWYQQTPGQGLQFLFEYFSETQRNKGNFPGRFSGRQFSNSRSEMNVSTLELGDSALYLCASSFSSGADTQYFGPGTRLTVL.